The 5 T cell receptor beta chains presented below share a single source sample, sequenced in a study of cytomegalovirus exposure and HLA in healthy donors. Vbeta (60) and Jbeta (13) primers were used in the PCR. Using immunoSEQ multiplex PCR, the repertoire was profiled, and TCRdb retains in-frame clones only, with some absent. The sample includes approximately 150,000 clones, nearly 80% seen only once; the top ten take about 6.4%. Sequencing was done on a sample of PBMCs. The receptors shown here come from a man between 35 and 55 years old in good health and CMV-seropositive.

Note on this clone: One end of the junction fails to match germline, which may point to a read error. The V gene is TRBV7-7, the J gene TRBJ2-2; TRBD2 matches 13 bases. In germline, CDR1 is SSHAT, CDR2 FNYEAQ (reference sequence). The CDR3 length is 19 residues. The CDR3 loop is CASSAYPRLAGGDTGELFF. In DNA form, the CDR3 reads TGTGCTAGCAGTGCATACCCTCGACTAGCGGGAGGCGACACCGGGGAGCTGTTTTTT.

V is TRBV6-6 and J is TRBJ2-7; TRBD1 aligns across 9 bases. CDR3 length: 14 residues. Germline V gene lookup returns CDR1 MNHNY and CDR2 SVGAGI (reference sequence). The trim removed 7 bases at V and 2 bases at J, leaving 6 bases unmatched. The CDR3 bases are TGTGCCAGCACAGGACAGGGGTCAGCCTACGAGCAGTACTTC. Translation gives CASTGQGSAYEQYF.

The rearrangement links TRBV5-1 to TRBJ2-7; 11 nucleotides agree with TRBD2. This CDR3 comprises 17 residues. From germline, CDR1 is SGHRS and CDR2 YFSETQ. V dropped 4 bases and J dropped 0; count of bases not matched to a gene: 9. CDR3 sequence: CASSTTTSGSSSYEQYF. In DNA form, the CDR3 reads TGCGCCAGCAGCACGACTACTAGCGGGAGTAGCTCCTACGAGCAGTACTTC.

The gene calls are TRBV4-2 and TRBJ2-7, with 9 nucleotides matching TRBD1. J was trimmed by 6 bases and V by 3 bases; bases with no gene match: 6. The CDR3 has 14 amino acids. Germline V gives CDR1 LGHNA, CDR2 YNFKEQ. As DNA, the CDR3 is TGTGCCAGCAGCCACCGGGACAGGGCGGGCGAGCAGTACTTC. It yields the protein CASSHRDRAGEQYF.

Notes on this clone: The junction differs from germline at one of its ends, possibly a read error. The V call is TRBV9, the J call TRBJ2-7; tentatively, D is TRBD1 (6 bases). Germline V lookup: CDR1 SGDLS, CDR2 YYNGEE. The CDR3 has 15 amino acids. CDR3 coding DNA: TGTGCCAGCAGCGTCTCTACAGGGAACTCCTACGAGCAGCACTTC. It specifies CASSVSTGNSYEQHF.